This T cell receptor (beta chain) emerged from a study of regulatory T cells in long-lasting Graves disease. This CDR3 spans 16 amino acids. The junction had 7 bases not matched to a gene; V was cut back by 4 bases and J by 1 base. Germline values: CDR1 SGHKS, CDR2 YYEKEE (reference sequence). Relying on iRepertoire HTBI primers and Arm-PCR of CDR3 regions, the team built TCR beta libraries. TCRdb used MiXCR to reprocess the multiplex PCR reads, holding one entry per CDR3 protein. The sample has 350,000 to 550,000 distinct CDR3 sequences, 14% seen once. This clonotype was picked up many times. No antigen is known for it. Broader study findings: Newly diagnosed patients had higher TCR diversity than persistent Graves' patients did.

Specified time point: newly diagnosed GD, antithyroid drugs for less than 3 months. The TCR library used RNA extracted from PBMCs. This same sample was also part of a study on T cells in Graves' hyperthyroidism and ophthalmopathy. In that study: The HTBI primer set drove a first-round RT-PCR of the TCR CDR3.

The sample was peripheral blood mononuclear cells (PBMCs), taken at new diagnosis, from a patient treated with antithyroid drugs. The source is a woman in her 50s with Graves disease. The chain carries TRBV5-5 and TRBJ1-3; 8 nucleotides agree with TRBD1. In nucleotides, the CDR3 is TGTGCCAGCAGCCCCGCAGGGGGCCGTTCTGGAAACACCATATATTTT. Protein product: CASSPAGGRSGNTIYF.